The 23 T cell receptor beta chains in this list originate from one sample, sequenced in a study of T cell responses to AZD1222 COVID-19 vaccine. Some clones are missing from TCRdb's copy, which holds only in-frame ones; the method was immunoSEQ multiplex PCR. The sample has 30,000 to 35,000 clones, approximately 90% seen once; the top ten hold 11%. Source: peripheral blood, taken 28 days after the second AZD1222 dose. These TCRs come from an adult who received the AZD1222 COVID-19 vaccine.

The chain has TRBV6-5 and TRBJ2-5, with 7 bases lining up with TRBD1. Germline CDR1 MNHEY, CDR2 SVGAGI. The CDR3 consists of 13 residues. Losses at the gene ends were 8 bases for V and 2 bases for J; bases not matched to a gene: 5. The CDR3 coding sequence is TGTGCCAGCTCGCAGGGGGAACAAGAGACCCAGTACTTC. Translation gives CASSQGEQETQYF.

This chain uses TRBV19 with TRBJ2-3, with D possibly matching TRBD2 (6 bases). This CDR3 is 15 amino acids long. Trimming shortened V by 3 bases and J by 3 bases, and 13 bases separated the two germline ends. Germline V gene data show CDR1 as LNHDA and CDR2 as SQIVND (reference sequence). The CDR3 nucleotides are TGTGCCAGTAGTATTGTTCCAGGGAGGACAGATACGCAGTATTTT. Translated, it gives CASSIVPGRTDTQYF.

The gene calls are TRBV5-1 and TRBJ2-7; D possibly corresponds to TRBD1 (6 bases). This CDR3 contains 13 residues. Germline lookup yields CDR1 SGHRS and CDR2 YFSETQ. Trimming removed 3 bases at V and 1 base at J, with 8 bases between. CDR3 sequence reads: CASSYGQSYEQYF. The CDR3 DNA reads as TGCGCCAGCAGCTATGGACAGTCCTACGAGCAGTACTTC. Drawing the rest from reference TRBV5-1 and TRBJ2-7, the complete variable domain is KAGVTQTPRYLIKTRGQQVTLSCSPISGHRSVSWYQQTPGQGLQFLFEYFSETQRNKGNFPGRFSGRQFSNSRSEMNVSTLELGDSALYLCASSYGQSYEQYFGPGTRLTVT.

This CDR3 is CASSLIRGGPNEQYF. As DNA, the CDR3 is TGCGCCAGCAGCTTGATCCGGGGGGGCCCCAACGAGCAGTACTTC. The rearrangement uses TRBV5-1 and TRBJ2-7, with TRBD2 identical over 8 bases. V lost 1 base and J lost 5; bases outside the gene matches: 8. This CDR3 comprises 15 residues. Per germline, CDR1 SGHRS and CDR2 YFSETQ.

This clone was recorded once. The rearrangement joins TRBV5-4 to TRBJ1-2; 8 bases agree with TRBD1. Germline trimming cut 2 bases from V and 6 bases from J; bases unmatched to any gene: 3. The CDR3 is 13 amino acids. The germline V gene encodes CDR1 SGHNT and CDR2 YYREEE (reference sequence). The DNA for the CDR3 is TGTGCCAGCAGCTTCGACAGGGGTCATGGCTACACCTTC. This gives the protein CASSFDRGHGYTF.

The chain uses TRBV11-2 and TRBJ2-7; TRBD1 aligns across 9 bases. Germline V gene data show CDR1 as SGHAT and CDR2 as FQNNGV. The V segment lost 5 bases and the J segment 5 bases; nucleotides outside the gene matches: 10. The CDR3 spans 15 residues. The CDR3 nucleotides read TGTGCCAGCAGCCGGGGACAGGGCCTATCCCACGAGCAGTACTTC. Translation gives CASSRGQGLSHEQYF.

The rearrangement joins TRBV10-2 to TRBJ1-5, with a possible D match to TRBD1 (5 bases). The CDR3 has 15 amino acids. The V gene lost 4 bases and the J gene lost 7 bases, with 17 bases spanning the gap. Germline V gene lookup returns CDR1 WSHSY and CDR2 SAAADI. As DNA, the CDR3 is TGCGCCAGCAGTGCGGCTCGGGGGGAAGGACAGCCCCAGCATTTT. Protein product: CASSAARGEGQPQHF.

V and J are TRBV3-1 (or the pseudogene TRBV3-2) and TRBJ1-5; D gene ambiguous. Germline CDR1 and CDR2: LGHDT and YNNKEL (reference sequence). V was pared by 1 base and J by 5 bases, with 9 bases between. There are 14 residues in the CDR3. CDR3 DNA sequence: TGTGCCAGCAGCCAAGGCATAACATATCAGCCCCAGCATTTT. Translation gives CASSQGITYQPQHF.

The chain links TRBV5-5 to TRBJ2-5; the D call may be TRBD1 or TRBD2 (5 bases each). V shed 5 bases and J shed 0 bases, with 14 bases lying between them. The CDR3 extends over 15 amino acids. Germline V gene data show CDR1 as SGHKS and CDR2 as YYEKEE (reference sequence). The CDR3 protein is CASSTDWGYQETQYF. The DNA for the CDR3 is TGTGCCAGCAGTACGGACTGGGGGTACCAAGAGACCCAGTACTTC.

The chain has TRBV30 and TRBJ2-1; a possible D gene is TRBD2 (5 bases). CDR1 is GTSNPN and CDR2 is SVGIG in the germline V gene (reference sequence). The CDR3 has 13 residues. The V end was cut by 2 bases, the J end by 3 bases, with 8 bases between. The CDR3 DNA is TGTGCCTGGAGTCGGGCGGGCTACAATGAGCAGTTCTTC. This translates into CAWSRAGYNEQFF.

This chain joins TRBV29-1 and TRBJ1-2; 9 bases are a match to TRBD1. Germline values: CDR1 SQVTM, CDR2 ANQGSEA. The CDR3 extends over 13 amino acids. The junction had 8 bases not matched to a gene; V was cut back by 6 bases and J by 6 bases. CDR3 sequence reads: CSVQTGGSNGYTF. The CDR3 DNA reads TGCAGCGTGCAGACAGGGGGTAGCAATGGCTACACCTTC.

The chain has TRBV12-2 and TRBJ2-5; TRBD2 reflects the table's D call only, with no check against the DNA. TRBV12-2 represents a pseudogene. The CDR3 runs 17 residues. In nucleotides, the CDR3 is TGTGCAAGTCGCTCGAGGGCTCTGACCAACCCGGGAGAGACCCAGTACTTC. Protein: CASRSRALTNPGETQYF.

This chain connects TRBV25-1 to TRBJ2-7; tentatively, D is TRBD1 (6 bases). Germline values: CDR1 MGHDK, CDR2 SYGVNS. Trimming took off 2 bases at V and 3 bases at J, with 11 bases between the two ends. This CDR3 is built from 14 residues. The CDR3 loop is CASSETGYGYEQYF. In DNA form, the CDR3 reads TGTGCCAGCAGTGAAACAGGGTATGGCTACGAGCAGTACTTC.

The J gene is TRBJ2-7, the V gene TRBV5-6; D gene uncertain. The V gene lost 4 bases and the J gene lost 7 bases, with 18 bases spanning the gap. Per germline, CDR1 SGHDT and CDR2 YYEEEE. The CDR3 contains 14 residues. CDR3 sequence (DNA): TGTGCCAGCAGCCTTCGGGTGGGCCTAAGGGAGCAGTACTTC. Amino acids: CASSLRVGLREQYF.

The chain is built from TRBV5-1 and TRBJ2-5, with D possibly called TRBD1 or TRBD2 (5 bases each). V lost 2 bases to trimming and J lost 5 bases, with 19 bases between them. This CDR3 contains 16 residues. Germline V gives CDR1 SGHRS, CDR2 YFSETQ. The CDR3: CASSFSGTGVGETQYF. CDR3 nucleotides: TGCGCCAGCAGCTTCTCGGGGACCGGGGTGGGGGAGACCCAGTACTTC.

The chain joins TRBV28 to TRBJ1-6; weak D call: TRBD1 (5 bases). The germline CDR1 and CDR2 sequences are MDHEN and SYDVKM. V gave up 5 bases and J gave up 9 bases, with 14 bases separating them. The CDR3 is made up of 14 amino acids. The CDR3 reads CASSVRQSVSPLHF. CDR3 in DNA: TGTGCCAGCAGTGTTCGACAGTCGGTTTCACCCCTCCACTTT. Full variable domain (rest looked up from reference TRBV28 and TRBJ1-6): DVKVTQSSRYLVKRTGEKVFLECVQDMDHENMFWYRQDPGLGLRLIYFSYDVKMKEKGDIPEGYSVSREKKERFSLILESASTNQTSMYLCASSVRQSVSPLHFGNGTRLTVT.

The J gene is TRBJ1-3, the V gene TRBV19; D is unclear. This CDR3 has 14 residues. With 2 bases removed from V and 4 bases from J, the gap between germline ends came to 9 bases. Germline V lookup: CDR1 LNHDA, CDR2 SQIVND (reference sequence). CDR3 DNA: TGTGCCAGTAGTATATGGCAGCCCGGAAACACCATATATTTT. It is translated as CASSIWQPGNTIYF.

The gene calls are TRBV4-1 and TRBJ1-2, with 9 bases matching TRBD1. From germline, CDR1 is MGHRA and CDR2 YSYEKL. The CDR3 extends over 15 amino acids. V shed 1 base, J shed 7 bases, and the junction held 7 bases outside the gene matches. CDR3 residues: CASSQVDRGLRGYTF. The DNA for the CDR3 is TGCGCCAGCAGCCAAGTGGACAGGGGATTGCGTGGCTACACCTTC.

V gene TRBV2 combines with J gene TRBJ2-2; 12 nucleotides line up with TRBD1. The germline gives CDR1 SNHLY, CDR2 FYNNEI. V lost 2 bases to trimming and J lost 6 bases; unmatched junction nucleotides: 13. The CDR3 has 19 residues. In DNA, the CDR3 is TGTGCCAGCAGTGAATACTATCCCGGGACAGGGGGCAGGGCCGGGGAGCTGTTTTTT. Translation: CASSEYYPGTGGRAGELFF.

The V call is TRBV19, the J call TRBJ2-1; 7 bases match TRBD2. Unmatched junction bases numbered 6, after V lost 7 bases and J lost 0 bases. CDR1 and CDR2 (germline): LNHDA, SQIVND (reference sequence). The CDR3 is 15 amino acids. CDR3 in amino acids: CASTRAGYSYNEQFF. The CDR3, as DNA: TGTGCCAGTACCCGAGCGGGGTACTCCTACAATGAGCAGTTCTTC.

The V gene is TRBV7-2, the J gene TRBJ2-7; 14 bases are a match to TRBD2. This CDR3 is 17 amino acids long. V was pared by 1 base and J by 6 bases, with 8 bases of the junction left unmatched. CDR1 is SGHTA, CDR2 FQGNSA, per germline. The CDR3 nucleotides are TGTGCCAGCAGCTTAGGAGGGACTAGCGGGAGCCAGGGCGAGCAGTACTTC. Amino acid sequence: CASSLGGTSGSQGEQYF. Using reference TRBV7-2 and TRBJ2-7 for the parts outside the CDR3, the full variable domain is GAGVSQSPSNKVTEKGKDVELRCDPISGHTALYWYRQSLGQGLEFLIYFQGNSAPDKSGLPSDRFSAERTGGSVSTLTIQRTQQEDSAVYLCASSLGGTSGSQGEQYFGPGTRLTVT.

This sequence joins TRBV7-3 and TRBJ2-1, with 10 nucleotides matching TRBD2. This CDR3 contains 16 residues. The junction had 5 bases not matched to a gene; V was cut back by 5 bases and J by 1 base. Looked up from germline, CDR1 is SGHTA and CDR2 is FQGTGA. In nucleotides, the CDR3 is TGTGCCAGCAGCCCACAAGCGGGAGGGTCCTACAATGAGCAGTTCTTC. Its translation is CASSPQAGGSYNEQFF.

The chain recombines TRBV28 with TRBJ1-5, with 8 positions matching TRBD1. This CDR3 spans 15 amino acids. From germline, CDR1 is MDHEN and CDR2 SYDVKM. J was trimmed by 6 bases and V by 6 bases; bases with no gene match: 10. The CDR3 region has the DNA TGTGCCAGCAGCTACTCTGGACAGGGTGTTCAGCCCCAGCATTTT. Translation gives CASSYSGQGVQPQHF.